The 13 T cell receptor beta chains reported below all come from one sample, sequenced in a study of cytomegalovirus exposure and HLA in healthy donors. The table came from immunoSEQ multiplex PCR; TCRdb's copy has only in-frame clones and leaves some out. The sample yields about 68,000 clones, about nine tenths seen once. Material: PBMCs. The receptors here all came from a man aged 18 to 30 in good health and CMV-seronegative.

Note on this clone: Within the sample, other DNA sequences also encode this same CDR3. In nucleotides, the CDR3 is TGTGCCAGCAGCTCCTCCACAGATACGCAGTATTTT. It encodes CASSSSTDTQYF. This chain connects TRBV7-9 to TRBJ2-3; D is uncertain. V lost 4 bases, J lost 2 bases, and 4 bases lay in between. The germline V gene encodes CDR1 SEHNR and CDR2 FQNEAQ (reference sequence). The CDR3 is 12 residues long.

The V gene is TRBV15, the J gene TRBJ2-5; D may be TRBD1 (6 bases). The CDR3 extends over 14 amino acids. V was pared by 1 base and J by 2 bases, with 8 bases between. Germline assignment: CDR1 LNHNV and CDR2 YYDKDF (reference sequence). The CDR3 here is CATSRVTGQETQYF. For the CDR3, the DNA is TGTGCCACCAGCAGAGTAACAGGGCAAGAGACCCAGTACTTC.

This clone occurred once. The chain couples TRBV19 to TRBJ2-2, with 16 bases aligning to TRBD2. CDR3 size: 23 residues. V shed 0 bases, J shed 0 bases, and the junction held 13 bases outside the gene matches. Per the germline V gene, CDR1 is LNHDA and CDR2 is SQIVND (reference sequence). CDR3 sequence reads: CASSIERNTGTSGRAANTGELFF. In nucleotides, the CDR3 is TGTGCCAGTAGTATAGAGAGAAATACCGGGACTAGCGGGAGGGCCGCGAACACCGGGGAGCTGTTTTTT. The entire variable domain, with the rest obtained from reference TRBV19 and TRBJ2-2, is as follows: DGGITQSPKYLFRKEGQNVTLSCEQNLNHDAMYWYRQDPGQGLRLIYYSQIVNDFQKGDIAEGYSVSREKKESFPLTVTSAQKNPTAFYLCASSIERNTGTSGRAANTGELFFGEGSRLTVL.

V usage is TRBV2 and J usage is TRBJ2-5; the match to TRBD2 covers 12 bases. The germline CDR1 and CDR2 sequences are SNHLY and FYNNEI. There are 18 residues in the CDR3. With V trimmed by 1 base and J by 5 bases, 11 bases remained unmatched. For the CDR3, the DNA is TGTGCCAGCAGTGAAGGCGGACCGGGACTAGCGGGCGACGAGACCCAGTACTTC. It codes for CASSEGGPGLAGDETQYF.

The chain is built from TRBV5-4 and TRBJ2-3; 7 bases fit TRBD2. The CDR3 length is 15 residues. V gave up 4 bases and J gave up 5 bases; unmatched junction bases: 10. CDR1 SGHNT and CDR2 YYREEE come from the germline V gene (reference sequence). The chain's CDR3 is CASSRPSGTRDTQYF. The CDR3 coding sequence is TGTGCCAGCAGCCGCCCCAGCGGGACCAGAGATACGCAGTATTTT.

For the CDR3, the DNA is TGTGCCAGCTCACCATCTTCTTACGAGCAGTACTTC. Protein sequence: CASSPSSYEQYF. The chain is built from TRBV18 and TRBJ2-7; unclear D gene. The V gene lost 2 bases and the J gene lost 4 bases, with 6 bases spanning the gap. Germline values: CDR1 KGHSH, CDR2 LQKENI. CDR3 length equals 12 residues. The variable domain in full, with the rest retrieved from reference TRBV18 and TRBJ2-7, is NAGVMQNPRHLVRRRGQEARLRCSPMKGHSHVYWYRQLPEEGLKFMVYLQKENIIDESGMPKERFSAEFPKEGPSILRIQQVVRGDSAAYFCASSPSSYEQYFGPGTRLTVT.

The rearrangement links TRBV7-2 to TRBJ1-3; 7 positions agree with TRBD1. The CDR3 is made up of 16 amino acids. V shed 5 bases and J 0 bases; nucleotides not matched to a gene: 7. The germline gives CDR1 SGHTA, CDR2 FQGNSA. CDR3 loop: CASSLQGQISGNTIYF. In DNA form, the CDR3 reads TGTGCCAGCAGCCTCCAGGGACAGATCTCTGGAAACACCATATATTTT.

The chain combines TRBV2 with TRBJ1-4; no definite D call. There are 15 residues in the CDR3. The germline CDR1 and CDR2 sequences are SNHLY and FYNNEI. Trimming shortened V by 2 bases and J by 6 bases, and 13 bases separated the two germline ends. The CDR3 DNA is TGTGCCAGCAGTGAAAGGCGACTAGCGTATGAAAAACTGTTTTTT. Protein: CASSERRLAYEKLFF.

The genes are TRBV28 and TRBJ1-5; 8 bases are a match to TRBD1. The CDR3 covers 14 residues. With 6 bases clipped from V and 6 bases from J, the junction kept 7 bases outside the gene matches. In germline, CDR1 is MDHEN, CDR2 SYDVKM. In DNA, the CDR3 is TGTGCCAGCAGGGGTGGACAGGGTGCTCAGCCCCAGCATTTT. Amino acids: CASRGGQGAQPQHF.

V is TRBV4-2 and J is TRBJ2-5, with 11 bases lining up with TRBD2. The V gene's germline CDR1 is LGHNA and CDR2 YNFKEQ. This CDR3 spans 17 amino acids. Trimming cost V 5 bases and J 5 bases; bases outside gene matches: 13. Here the CDR3 reads CASSGGLAALSRETQYF. Written as DNA, the CDR3 is TGTGCCAGCAGCGGGGGACTAGCGGCCTTGAGTAGGGAGACCCAGTACTTC.

The chain combines TRBV4-1 with TRBJ1-4; D ambiguous. CDR1 MGHRA and CDR2 YSYEKL come from the germline V gene. Between the trimmed V and J ends, which lost 1 base and 0 bases, there was a span of 12 bases. The CDR3 contains 17 residues. The CDR3 DNA reads TGCGCCAGCAGCCAAGTTACCGCGCGGGCAACTAATGAAAAACTGTTTTTT. Translating it yields CASSQVTARATNEKLFF.

The rearrangement uses TRBV9 and TRBJ2-3, with 10 nucleotides matching TRBD2. This CDR3 spans 13 amino acids. V lost 2 bases, J lost 10 bases, and 4 bases stayed unmatched. Germline V gene lookup returns CDR1 SGDLS and CDR2 YYNGEE. The CDR3: CASSVLAGAAQYF. In DNA form, the CDR3 reads TGTGCCAGCAGCGTTCTAGCGGGAGCTGCGCAGTATTTT.

This clone was counted once. The chain is built from TRBV10-3 and TRBJ2-7; 9 positions match TRBD1. Looked up from germline, CDR1 is ENHRY and CDR2 is SYGVKD. This CDR3 contains 13 residues. V shed 9 bases, J shed 0 bases, and the junction held 3 bases outside the gene matches. Written as DNA, the CDR3 is TGTGCCATAGGACAGGGGTCCTCCTACGAGCAGTACTTC. It codes for CAIGQGSSYEQYF.